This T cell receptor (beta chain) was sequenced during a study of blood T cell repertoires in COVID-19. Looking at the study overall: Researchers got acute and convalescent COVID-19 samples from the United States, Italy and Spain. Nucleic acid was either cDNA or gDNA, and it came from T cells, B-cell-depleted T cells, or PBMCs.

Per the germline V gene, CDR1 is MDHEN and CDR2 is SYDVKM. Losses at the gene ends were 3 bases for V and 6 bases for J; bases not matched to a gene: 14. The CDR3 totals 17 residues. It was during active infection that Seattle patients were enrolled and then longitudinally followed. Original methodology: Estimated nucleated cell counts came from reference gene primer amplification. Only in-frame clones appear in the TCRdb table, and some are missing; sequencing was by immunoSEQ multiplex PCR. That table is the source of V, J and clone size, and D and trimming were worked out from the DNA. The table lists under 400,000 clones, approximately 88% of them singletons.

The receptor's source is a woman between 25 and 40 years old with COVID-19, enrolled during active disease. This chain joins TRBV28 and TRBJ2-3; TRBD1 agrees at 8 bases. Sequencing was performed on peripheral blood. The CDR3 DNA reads TGTGCCAGCAGTTTGTTTATCGTTACAGGGGGAGAGGATACGCAGTATTTT. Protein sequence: CASSLFIVTGGEDTQYF.